What follows are 31 T cell receptor beta chains derived from one specimen sequenced in a study of T cell changes during pregnancy in multiple sclerosis. Here immunoSEQ multiplex PCR was the method, and the copy in TCRdb shows in-frame clones only, minus some. In the table there are tens of thousands of clones, about 96% of which are singletons. The starting material was CD8+ T cells from peripheral blood mononuclear cells, obtained after pregnancy. All receptors come from a female donor with multiple sclerosis, enrolled in a pregnancy study.

This rearrangement joins TRBV4-3 to TRBJ2-7, with D possibly matching TRBD1 (5 bases). The V gene's germline CDR1 is LGHNA and CDR2 YSLEER. The CDR3 sequence is 15 residues long. V lost 0 bases, J lost 3 bases, and 12 bases lay in between. The CDR3 DNA is TGCGCCAGCAGCCAAGATTGGGGCACCCTCTACGAGCAGTACTTC. Translation gives CASSQDWGTLYEQYF.

The chain carries TRBV13 and TRBJ1-3; D unclear. V lost 5 bases, J lost 0 bases, and 11 bases lay in between. Germline V lookup: CDR1 PRHDT, CDR2 FYEKMQ (reference sequence). There are 15 residues in the CDR3. The CDR3 loop reads CASSAVQTSGNTIYF. As DNA, the CDR3 is TGTGCCAGCAGCGCCGTACAGACCTCTGGAAACACCATATATTTT.

This clone was observed a handful of times. The rearrangement uses TRBV4-2 and TRBJ1-1, with TRBD1 identical over 12 bases. Germline V gene lookup returns CDR1 LGHNA and CDR2 YNFKEQ. This CDR3 has 18 residues. V was pared by 2 bases and J by 0 bases, with 7 bases of the junction left unmatched. The CDR3 sequence is CASSQKGQGAAMNTEAFF. CDR3 bases: TGTGCCAGCAGCCAAAAGGGACAGGGGGCAGCGATGAACACTGAAGCTTTCTTT.

The chain employs TRBV28 and TRBJ2-2, with D possibly matching TRBD2 (5 bases). The V gene's germline CDR1 is MDHEN and CDR2 SYDVKM. The V and J ends lost 8 bases and 7 bases respectively, with 20 bases between them. CDR3 size: 15 residues. The CDR3 coding sequence is TGTGCCAGCGGTGGGTGGGAGTTAATGGACGGGGAGCTGTTTTTT. This translates into CASGGWELMDGELFF.

This rearrangement joins TRBV27 to TRBJ2-7; 11 positions match TRBD1. The CDR3 runs 15 residues. With V trimmed by 6 bases and J by 6 bases, 10 bases remained unmatched. Germline assignment: CDR1 MNHEY and CDR2 SMNVEV (reference sequence). The CDR3 region has the DNA TGTGCCAGCAGACCTTGGACAGGGGGCTGGGGCGAGCAGTACTTC. It encodes CASRPWTGGWGEQYF.

The chain combines TRBV11-2 with TRBJ2-6; no definite D call. V lost 3 bases and J lost 4, with 7 bases in between. The CDR3 covers 14 residues. Per germline, CDR1 SGHAT and CDR2 FQNNGV. The CDR3 DNA reads as TGTGCCAGCAGCTTCAGTTACGGGGCCAACGTCCTGACTTTC. Protein sequence: CASSFSYGANVLTF.

The chain is built from TRBV7-9 and TRBJ2-5; 8 bases map to TRBD2. The V gene end was trimmed by 4 bases and the J gene end by 3 bases; junction bases not matched to a gene: 4. There are 14 residues in the CDR3. CDR1 and CDR2 (germline): SEHNR, FQNEAQ (reference sequence). CDR3 protein: CASSSGTSEETQYF. The CDR3 DNA reads TGTGCCAGCAGCTCCGGGACTAGTGAAGAGACCCAGTACTTC.

This chain joins TRBV10-3 and TRBJ1-5, with D possibly matching TRBD1 (5 bases). The CDR3 is 15 residues long. The V and J ends lost 3 bases and 1 base respectively, with 10 bases between them. Looked up from germline, CDR1 is ENHRY and CDR2 is SYGVKD. The chain's CDR3 is CAISEGVLSNQPQHF. CDR3 nucleotide sequence: TGTGCCATCAGTGAAGGGGTACTGAGCAATCAGCCCCAGCATTTT.

The V call is TRBV5-4, the J call TRBJ2-3, with D perhaps matching TRBD1 (5 bases). CDR3 length: 12 residues. The V end was cut by 3 bases, the J end by 5 bases, with 7 bases between. Germline V lookup: CDR1 SGHNT, CDR2 YYREEE (reference sequence). In DNA, the CDR3 is TGTGCCAGCAGCTGGGGCCGAGATACGCAGTATTTT. Translating it yields CASSWGRDTQYF.

The rearrangement links TRBV7-9 to TRBJ2-1; 14 bases line up with TRBD2. CDR1 SEHNR and CDR2 FQNEAQ come from the germline V gene (reference sequence). The CDR3 extends over 15 amino acids. Unmatched junction bases numbered 4, after V lost 4 bases and J lost 8 bases. In DNA, the CDR3 is TGTGCCAGCAGCTCCCCGGGACTAGCGGGAGATGAGCAGTTCTTC. Its translation is CASSSPGLAGDEQFF.

The V gene is TRBV28, the J gene TRBJ1-2; tentative D call: TRBD1 (5 bases). Per germline, CDR1 MDHEN and CDR2 SYDVKM. This CDR3 is 14 amino acids long. Trimming cost V 3 bases and J 3 bases, with 11 bases left between them. In DNA form, the CDR3 reads TGTGCCAGCAGTTTGGCGGGGCAGGACTATGGCTACACCTTC. It codes for CASSLAGQDYGYTF.

The chain links TRBV27 to TRBJ2-1, with D possibly TRBD2 on 6 matching bases. The V and J ends lost 8 bases and 5 bases respectively, with 13 bases between them. This CDR3 spans 13 amino acids. CDR1 and CDR2 from the germline V gene are MNHEY and SMNVEV (reference sequence). CDR3 region: CASGFGRNNEQFF. The CDR3 nucleotides are TGTGCCAGCGGGTTCGGGAGAAACAATGAGCAGTTCTTC.

The genes are TRBV30 and TRBJ2-7; the match to TRBD2 covers 9 bases. The V gene end was trimmed by 2 bases and the J gene end by 2 bases; junction bases not matched to a gene: 7. The CDR3 contains 15 residues. Germline CDR1 GTSNPN, CDR2 SVGIG (reference sequence). CDR3 protein: CAWSPSSGATYEQYF. CDR3 coding DNA: TGTGCCTGGAGTCCATCTAGCGGGGCGACCTACGAGCAGTACTTC.

V and J are TRBV29-1 and TRBJ1-1, with 11 bases matching TRBD1. Losses at the gene ends were 4 bases for V and 5 bases for J; bases not matched to a gene: 6. The germline CDR1 and CDR2 sequences are SQVTM and ANQGSEA. The CDR3 has 14 residues. The DNA for the CDR3 is TGCAGCGTTGGGACAGGGGGCGCCGGGACTGAAGCTTTCTTT. Protein sequence: CSVGTGGAGTEAFF.

This clone was seen just once. This chain's CDR3 is CASSLTGPGANVLTF. The DNA for the CDR3 is TGTGCCAGCAGCCTGACAGGCCCTGGGGCCAACGTCCTGACTTTC. J is TRBJ2-6 and V is TRBV7-9; D perhaps matches TRBD1 (6 bases). Germline CDR1 and CDR2: SEHNR and FQNEAQ (reference sequence). Trimming removed 5 bases at V and 2 bases at J, with 10 bases between. CDR3 length: 15 amino acids.

This clone appeared a few times. The chain has TRBV5-1 and TRBJ1-1; 12 bases are a match to TRBD1. The germline V gene has CDR1 SGHRS and CDR2 YFSETQ. This CDR3 has 15 amino acids. J was trimmed by 4 bases and V by 6 bases; bases with no gene match: 7. For the CDR3, the DNA is TGCGCCAGCACCCGGGACAGGGGGCTGGTCACTGAAGCTTTCTTT. This gives the protein CASTRDRGLVTEAFF.

This rearrangement joins TRBV14 to TRBJ2-7; 9 bases align to TRBD1. Germline V gene lookup returns CDR1 SGHDN and CDR2 FVKESK. V lost 3 bases to trimming and J lost 2 bases; unmatched junction nucleotides: 5. CDR3 length: 15 residues. The CDR3: CASSQAGTGTYEQYF. CDR3 sequence (DNA): TGTGCCAGCAGCCAGGCCGGGACAGGGACCTACGAGCAGTACTTC.

The V gene is TRBV6-1, the J gene TRBJ2-5, with D tentatively TRBD1 (6 bases). The germline V gene encodes CDR1 MNHNS and CDR2 SASEGT. The CDR3 sequence is 21 residues long. V lost 2 bases to trimming and J lost 5 bases, with 33 bases between them. The CDR3 region has the DNA TGTGCCAGCAGTGAATTCCGGGGATTGGACAGACGAGGAGATTTTGGTGAGACCCAGTACTTC. Translated: CASSEFRGLDRRGDFGETQYF.

The rearrangement joins TRBV11-2 to TRBJ2-2; D not certain. This CDR3 is built from 13 residues. Germline V gives CDR1 SGHAT, CDR2 FQNNGV. The V gene lost 6 bases and the J gene lost 7 bases, with 12 bases spanning the gap. CDR3 nucleotides: TGTGCCAGCAGACGTGGAGTGAACGGGGAGCTGTTTTTT. Its translation: CASRRGVNGELFF.

The chain couples TRBV19 to TRBJ2-1; D remains unclear. This CDR3 has 16 residues. Germline assignment: CDR1 LNHDA and CDR2 SQIVND (reference sequence). Trimming stripped 7 bases from V and 0 bases from J, with 16 bases between. The CDR3 spells CASTKAAQSSYNEQFF. The CDR3 DNA reads as TGTGCCAGTACTAAGGCGGCGCAGAGCTCCTACAATGAGCAGTTCTTC.

The CDR3 DNA is TGTGCCTGGAGTGGGGGAGCCCTTCCTAGCACAGATACGCAGTATTTT. Amino acids: CAWSGGALPSTDTQYF. The chain carries TRBV30 and TRBJ2-3, with a possible D match to TRBD2 (5 bases). CDR3 length: 16 amino acids. The germline CDR1 and CDR2 sequences are GTSNPN and SVGIG (reference sequence). V was clipped by 1 base and J by 0 bases, with 14 bases between them.

There are a few counts of this clone. V is TRBV28 and J is TRBJ2-5, with 13 positions matching TRBD2. This CDR3 is 13 amino acids long. CDR1 MDHEN and CDR2 SYDVKM come from the germline V gene. J gave up 2 bases and V 11 bases, and 2 bases lay outside the gene matches. The CDR3: CAGGLAGQETQYF. CDR3 in DNA: TGTGCCGGGGGACTAGCGGGGCAAGAGACCCAGTACTTC.

The V gene is TRBV15, the J gene TRBJ2-7, with 7 bases aligning to TRBD1. The CDR3 loop spans 14 amino acids. CDR1 and CDR2 from the germline V gene are LNHNV and YYDKDF (reference sequence). The trim removed 3 bases at V and 0 bases at J, leaving 2 bases unmatched. The CDR3 DNA is TGTGCCACCAGCAGCAGGGGGTCCTCCTACGAGCAGTACTTC. This encodes CATSSRGSSYEQYF.

V and J are TRBV9 and TRBJ2-1, with 12 positions matching TRBD2. The CDR3 length is 16 residues. Germline-derived CDR1 and CDR2 are SGDLS and YYNGEE. Trimming took 0 bases from V and 7 from J; bases not matched to a gene: 5. In DNA, the CDR3 is TGTGCCAGCAGCGTAGATGCTAGCGGGAGGGTAAATGAGCAGTTCTTC. This codes for CASSVDASGRVNEQFF.

V is TRBV7-2 and J is TRBJ2-3, with a tentative D call TRBD2 (6 bases). V was cut by 5 bases and J by 2 bases, with 20 bases left in between. The CDR3 sequence is 17 residues long. Germline values: CDR1 SGHTA, CDR2 FQGNSA. The CDR3 DNA is TGTGCCAGCAGCCTTGGGGGGAGCGGTGGGTTCACAGATACGCAGTATTTT. Translated: CASSLGGSGGFTDTQYF.

This rearrangement joins TRBV5-1 to TRBJ2-2; D is undetermined. Trimming took off 2 bases at V and 7 bases at J, with 3 bases between the two ends. The CDR3 covers 11 residues. Per germline, CDR1 SGHRS and CDR2 YFSETQ. This chain's CDR3 is CASSLYGELFF. DNA for the CDR3: TGCGCCAGCAGCTTATACGGGGAGCTGTTTTTT. Looking up the rest from reference TRBV5-1 and TRBJ2-2 gives the full variable domain: KAGVTQTPRYLIKTRGQQVTLSCSPISGHRSVSWYQQTPGQGLQFLFEYFSETQRNKGNFPGRFSGRQFSNSRSEMNVSTLELGDSALYLCASSLYGELFFGEGSRLTVL.

The chain recombines TRBV5-1 with TRBJ1-4, with a possible D match to TRBD1 (6 bases). In germline, CDR1 is SGHRS, CDR2 YFSETQ. V lost 0 bases, J lost 12 bases, and 12 bases lay in between. The CDR3 is made up of 13 amino acids. CDR3 sequence reads: CASSLELGAELFF. The CDR3 DNA follows: TGCGCCAGCAGCTTGGAATTGGGGGCCGAACTGTTTTTT.

The chain joins TRBV19 to TRBJ2-7, with 8 bases identical to TRBD1. V gave up 6 bases and J gave up 2 bases; unmatched junction bases: 6. This CDR3 contains 14 residues. CDR1 and CDR2 from the germline V gene are LNHDA and SQIVND (reference sequence). CDR3 sequence reads: CASSYSQGAYEQYF. In DNA form, the CDR3 reads TGTGCCAGTAGCTACTCACAGGGGGCCTACGAGCAGTACTTC.

The V call is TRBV30, the J call TRBJ1-2; D gene unclear. Germline CDR1 GTSNPN, CDR2 SVGIG (reference sequence). This CDR3 is built from 17 residues. The V and J ends lost 2 bases and 1 base respectively, with 20 bases between them. The CDR3 DNA reads TGTGCCTGGAGTCGAGGTGGTATCCCGAGTAGTAACTATGGCTACACCTTC. Protein product: CAWSRGGIPSSNYGYTF.

The chain joins TRBV7-9 to TRBJ1-1; the match to TRBD1 covers 7 bases. The trim removed 1 base at V and 0 bases at J, leaving 2 bases unmatched. CDR3 length equals 15 residues. Germline V lookup: CDR1 SEHNR, CDR2 FQNEAQ (reference sequence). Here the CDR3 reads CASSLVQGVNTEAFF. CDR3 in DNA: TGTGCCAGCAGCTTAGTTCAGGGGGTGAACACTGAAGCTTTCTTT.

This chain joins TRBV28 and TRBJ2-3, with 9 bases aligning to TRBD1. This CDR3 comprises 16 residues. Trimming took 6 bases from V and 2 from J; bases not matched to a gene: 9. Per the germline V gene, CDR1 is MDHEN and CDR2 is SYDVKM. The CDR3 bases are TGTGCCAGCAGACCGACGGACAGGGGCGACACAGATACGCAGTATTTT. Its translation: CASRPTDRGDTDTQYF.